A selection of T cell receptor beta chains follows, all from one sample in a study of T cell responses to AZD1222 COVID-19 vaccine. Clones were sequenced by immunoSEQ multiplex PCR, and TCRdb holds only the in-frame ones, with some missing. The sample contains 130,000 to 150,000 clones, approximately 94% of which appear only once. The sequences come from peripheral blood, collected on day 0 of AZD1222 vaccination. Every receptor here comes from an adult in good health. CDR3s include the opening cysteine and the closing phenylalanine or tryptophan.

CDR3 | V | length
CASSYSYGYTQYF | TRBV6-5 | 13
CASSTGQGPTGELFF | TRBV13 | 15
CASSRKRQGNQPQHF | TRBV7-8 | 15
CASNTLPQGHQYEQYF | TRBV2 | 16
CASSPRRGKSEKLFF | TRBV18 | 15
CASSLEGARSTDTQYF | TRBV5-1 | 16
CASTPGGGASTEQYF | TRBV9 | 15
CASSPDRTSDEQYF | TRBV6-5 | 14
CASSYSGGTWDEQFF | TRBV6-5 | 15
CASSYTGGATNEKLFF | TRBV5-6 | 16
CASSWGDDYNEQFF | TRBV6-5 | 14
CASSPAEGRYGYTF | TRBV7-9 | 14
CASSPLTGGGEQYF | TRBV6-5 | 14
CASSYRDRAIGELFF | TRBV4-2 | 15
CSAQRSSNQPQHF | TRBV29-1 | 13
CASSITGGSTEAFF | TRBV7-6 | 14
CASSLEPPRQITGELFF | TRBV27 | 17
CASSSGQGRTGELFF | TRBV5-1 | 15
CASRVGGGNTEAFF | TRBV19 | 14
CASSPRRGNGYTF | TRBV18 | 13
CASSMRQGAPYGYTF | TRBV19 | 15
CASNSVGGLDTQYF | TRBV6-5 | 14
CSVRDGNNYEQYF | TRBV29-1 | 13
CASTNHREQYF | TRBV19 | 11
CSARGTVEAFF | TRBV20-1 | 11
CASGLETPSPLHF | TRBV12-5 | 13
CASSFGREATEQFF | TRBV27 | 14
CASSLDRPEAFF | TRBV11-2 | 12
CAQGTGTNEKLFF | TRBV30 | 13
CASSLTGGTEAFF | TRBV6-5 | 13
CASSHLAGGNIQYF | TRBV6-2/TRBV6-3 | 14
CASSARADTNTGELFF | TRBV9 | 16
CASSLGGTGRSGEQYF | TRBV9 | 16
CASSLELAYEQYF | TRBV5-6 | 13